This T cell receptor (beta chain) was identified during a study of Graves' ophthalmopathy and Graves' hyperthyroidism. Turning to the study itself: Peripheral blood sampling preceded any treatment and occurred at initial diagnosis.

The CDR3 totals 17 residues. Looked up from germline, CDR1 is MNHEY and CDR2 is SVGAGI. Trimming cost V 5 bases and J 8 bases; bases outside gene matches: 19. Amplifying from RNA transcripts, the study obtained TCR beta CDR3 regions. HTBI-primed RT-PCR formed the first round, and a multiplex PCR formed the second. TCRdb ran MiXCR on the multiplex PCR reads and lists one entry per CDR3 protein. The sample carries about 740,000 distinct CDR3 sequences, 40% recorded once. This clonotype came up a few times. The chain uses TRBV6-5 and TRBJ1-2, with TRBD1 identical over 8 bases. The TCR sequence derives from an adult man with Graves' ophthalmopathy. Material for sequencing was peripheral blood. The CDR3: CASSPTTGAVLLRGYTF. CDR3 DNA sequence: TGTGCCAGCAGTCCTACGACAGGGGCCGTCCTATTACGCGGCTACACCTTC.